This TCR beta chain was sequenced for a study of human T cells and chemical hapten exposure (dated by TCRdb to about 2021). Regarding the research as a whole: The libraries were sequenced as a pool, and the TCR yield per sample differed mostly because of small variations in library volumes within the pool. This study followed changes in the peripheral blood TCR repertoire in vivo during primary and secondary sensitization of alopecia patients to the hapten diphenylcyclopropenone (DPC). From each blood RNA sample, both TCR alpha and TCR beta chains were sequenced.

Notes on this clonotype: The specificity of this receptor is unknown. No base-level quality is on record; no much larger clone is a single base apart.

The time point label, read with the paper, signifies: healthy volunteer bleed at 2 weeks. Total RNA was isolated from unfractionated whole blood collected in Tempus Blood RNA tubes. Five healthy volunteers served as TCR sequencing controls and were bled at day 0, 2 weeks and 6 weeks. Reading from cysteine to phenylalanine, the CDR3 counts 17 amino acids. Only the CDR3 DNA is retained, 51 bases long and in frame from the first base. Looking up the germline V gene (reference sequence) yields CDR1 DFQATT and CDR2 SNEGSKA. V and J are truncated by 0 bases and 4 bases respectively, leaving an intervening sequence of 22 bases. Results the study describes overall, beyond this receptor: DPC sensitization did not change the number of TCRs with a frequency above 1 in 1000, and there was no evidence of changes in global repertoire structure. Repeated subsampling changed both the strength of the expansion versus patch-test correlation and the threshold at which that correlation became significant.

The library was built by means of RACE. For sequencing, a NextSeq 500 was employed. During library preparation, unique molecular identifiers were attached to individual cDNA molecules so that TCRs could be counted quantitatively and reproducibly. As for the original processing: Samples had a median of roughly 91,000 TCRs, with a range from roughly 20,000 to 690,600. V, J and CDR3 annotation of the TCR reads was carried out using the Decombinator software suite. To make PS versus PT1 abundance plots, every sample was subsampled to the same number of TCRs (28,000). Expanded TCRs were defined as absent before sensitization and observed at least eight times at the 2-week time point. Clones were called with MiXCR by TCRdb after fastp trimmed the public reads at Q25, and only in-frame beta chains were retained. CDR3 protein duplicates are merged, each entry listing the most common genes and DNA. These V and J calls derive from TCRdb rather than the authors' analysis. The sample has around 130,000 distinct CDR3 sequences on record, about 9% of them singletons. Of the sample, approximately 2% falls within the top ten clones.

The TCR originated in a male donor in good health. Some clones in this sample may be carry-over from other donors' samples. Sample: whole blood. The rearrangement joined TRBV20-1 to TRBJ2-7; D gene: possibly TRBD2, on 6 matching bases. The DNA sequence is given as TGCAGTGCTAGAGAAGCTTCCTCGGGAGAGGGTTTTTACGAGCAGTACTTC. Its protein is CSAREASSGEGFYEQYF.